This T cell receptor (beta chain) was identified in a study of breast tumors, draining lymph nodes, adjacent tissues. TCRdb recomputed calls from the multiplex PCR reads with MiXCR, one row per CDR3 protein. This sample yields approximately 170,000 distinct CDR3 sequences, of which 33% are seen a single time; around 4.5% belongs to the top ten. Axillary draining lymph nodes of breast cancer patients supplied the node samples. V lost 3 bases and J lost 2; bases outside the gene matches: 2. CDR1 is DFQATT and CDR2 is SNEGSKA in the germline V gene (reference sequence). There are 13 residues in the CDR3. This clonotype was observed at least ten times.

Material for sequencing was axillary lymph node tissue. V gene TRBV20-1 combines with J gene TRBJ2-3; 7 bases fit TRBD2. The source of this sequence is a female donor with breast cancer. Some clones in this sample may be carry-over from other donors' samples. The CDR3 loop reads CSASREDTDTQYF. CDR3 nucleotides: TGCAGTGCTAGTCGGGAGGACACAGATACGCAGTATTTT.